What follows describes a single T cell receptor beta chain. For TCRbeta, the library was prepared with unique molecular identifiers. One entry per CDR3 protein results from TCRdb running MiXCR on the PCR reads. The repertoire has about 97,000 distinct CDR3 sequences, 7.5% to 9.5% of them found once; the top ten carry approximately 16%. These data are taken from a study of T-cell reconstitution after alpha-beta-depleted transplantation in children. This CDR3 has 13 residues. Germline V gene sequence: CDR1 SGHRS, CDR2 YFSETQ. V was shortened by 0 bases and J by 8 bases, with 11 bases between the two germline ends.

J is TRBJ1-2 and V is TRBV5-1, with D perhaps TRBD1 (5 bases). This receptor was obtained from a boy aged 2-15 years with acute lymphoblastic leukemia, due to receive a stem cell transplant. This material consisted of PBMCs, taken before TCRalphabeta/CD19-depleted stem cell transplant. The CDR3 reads CASSLEGSGGYTF. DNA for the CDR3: TGCGCCAGCAGCTTGGAGGGGAGCGGCGGCTACACCTTC.